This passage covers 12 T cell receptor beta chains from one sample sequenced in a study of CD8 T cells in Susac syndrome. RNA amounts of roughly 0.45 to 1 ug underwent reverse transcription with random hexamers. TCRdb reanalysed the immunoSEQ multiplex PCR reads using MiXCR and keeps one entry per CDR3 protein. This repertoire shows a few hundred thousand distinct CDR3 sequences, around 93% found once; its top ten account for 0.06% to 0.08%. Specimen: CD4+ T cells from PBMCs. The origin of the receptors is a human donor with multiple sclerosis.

In nucleotides, the CDR3 is TGCAGTCCCCTTATTAGGGGGGAGGGGGGCAATGAGCAGTTCTTC. Translating it yields CSPLIRGEGGNEQFF. The rearrangement uses TRBV20-1 and TRBJ2-1; a possible D gene is TRBD2 (7 bases). Germline V gene sequence: CDR1 DFQATT, CDR2 SNEGSKA (reference sequence). V gave up 8 bases and J gave up 6 bases, with 23 bases separating them. CDR3 length equals 15 residues.

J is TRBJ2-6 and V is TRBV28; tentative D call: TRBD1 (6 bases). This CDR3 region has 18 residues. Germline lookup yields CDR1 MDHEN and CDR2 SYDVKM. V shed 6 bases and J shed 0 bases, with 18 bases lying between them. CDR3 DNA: TGTGCCAGCAGAACCGTCCGGGGACACAACTCTGGGGCCAACGTCCTGACTTTC. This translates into CASRTVRGHNSGANVLTF.

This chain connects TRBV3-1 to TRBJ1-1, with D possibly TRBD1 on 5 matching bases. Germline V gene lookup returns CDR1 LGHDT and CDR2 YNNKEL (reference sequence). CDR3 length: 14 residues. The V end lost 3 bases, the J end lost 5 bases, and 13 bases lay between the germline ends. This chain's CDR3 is CASSHQGMGTEAFF. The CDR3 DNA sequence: TGTGCCAGCAGCCACCAGGGTATGGGAACTGAAGCTTTCTTT.

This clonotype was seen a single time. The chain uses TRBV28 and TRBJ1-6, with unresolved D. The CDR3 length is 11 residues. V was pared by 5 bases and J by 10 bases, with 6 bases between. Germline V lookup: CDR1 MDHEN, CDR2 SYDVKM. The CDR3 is CASSRSSPLHF. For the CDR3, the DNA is TGTGCCAGCAGTCGGTCCTCACCCCTCCACTTT.

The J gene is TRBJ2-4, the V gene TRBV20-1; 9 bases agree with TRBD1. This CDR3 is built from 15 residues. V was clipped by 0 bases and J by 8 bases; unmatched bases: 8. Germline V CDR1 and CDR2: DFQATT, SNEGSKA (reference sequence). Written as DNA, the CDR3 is TGCAGTGCTAGAGATCCTGCGACAGGGGGAGACATTCAGTACTTC. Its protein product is CSARDPATGGDIQYF.

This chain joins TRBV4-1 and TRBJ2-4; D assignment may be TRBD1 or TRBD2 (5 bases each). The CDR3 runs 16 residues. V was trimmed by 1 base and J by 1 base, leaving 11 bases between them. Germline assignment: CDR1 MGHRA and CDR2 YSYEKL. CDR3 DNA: TGCGCCAGCAGCCAAGTCCCAGGGACGGCCAAAAACATTCAGTACTTC. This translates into CASSQVPGTAKNIQYF.

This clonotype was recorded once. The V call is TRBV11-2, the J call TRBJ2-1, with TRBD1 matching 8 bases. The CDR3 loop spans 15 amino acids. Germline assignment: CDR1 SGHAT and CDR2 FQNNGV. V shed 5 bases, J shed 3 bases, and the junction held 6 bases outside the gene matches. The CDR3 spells CASSPLQGDYNEQFF. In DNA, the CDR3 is TGTGCCAGCAGCCCCTTACAGGGGGACTACAATGAGCAGTTCTTC.

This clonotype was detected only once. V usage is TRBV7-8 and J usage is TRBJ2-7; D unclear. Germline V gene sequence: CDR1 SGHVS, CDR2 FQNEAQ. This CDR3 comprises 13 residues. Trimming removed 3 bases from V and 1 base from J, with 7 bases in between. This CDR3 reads CASSFGQSYEQYV. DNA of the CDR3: TGTGCCAGCAGCTTCGGGCAGTCCTACGAGCAGTACGTC.

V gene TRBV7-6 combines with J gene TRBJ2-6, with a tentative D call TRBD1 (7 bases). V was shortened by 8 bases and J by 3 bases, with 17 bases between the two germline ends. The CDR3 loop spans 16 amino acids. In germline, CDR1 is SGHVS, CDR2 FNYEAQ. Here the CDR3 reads CASGGQGEGGANVLTF. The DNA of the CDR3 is TGTGCCAGCGGGGGGCAGGGGGAAGGTGGGGCCAACGTCCTGACTTTC.

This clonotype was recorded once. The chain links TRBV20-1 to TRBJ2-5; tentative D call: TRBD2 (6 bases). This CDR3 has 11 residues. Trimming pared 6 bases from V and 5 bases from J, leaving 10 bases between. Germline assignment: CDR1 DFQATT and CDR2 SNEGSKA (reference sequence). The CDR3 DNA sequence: TGCAGTGCCGGGACTTTGGAGACCCAGTACTTC. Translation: CSAGTLETQYF.

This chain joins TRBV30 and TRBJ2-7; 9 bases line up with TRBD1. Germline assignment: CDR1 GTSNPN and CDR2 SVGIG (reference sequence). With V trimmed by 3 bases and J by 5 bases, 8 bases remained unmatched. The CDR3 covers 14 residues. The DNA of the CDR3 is TGTGCCTGGAGCCTCGGGACAGGGCGAAACGAGCAGTACTTC. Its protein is CAWSLGTGRNEQYF.

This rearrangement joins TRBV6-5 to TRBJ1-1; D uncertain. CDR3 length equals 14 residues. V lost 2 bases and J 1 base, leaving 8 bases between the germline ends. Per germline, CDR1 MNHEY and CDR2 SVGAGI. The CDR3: CASSYNGKNTEAFF. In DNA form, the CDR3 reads TGTGCCAGCAGTTACAACGGGAAGAACACTGAAGCTTTCTTT.